These 20 T cell receptor beta chains share one sample of origin, sequenced in a study of blood T cell repertoires in COVID-19. Assay used: immunoSEQ multiplex PCR; TCRdb lists only in-frame clones, some missing. The sample records about 460,000 clones, less than 90% being singletons. The sample comprised PBMCs or T cells enriched from blood (not recorded which). These TCRs come from a woman aged 55-70 years who had recovered from COVID-19.

CDR3 DNA sequence: TGTGCCAGCAGCACAACCTACAATGAGCAGTTCTTC. It is translated as CASSTTYNEQFF. The rearrangement uses TRBV5-5 and TRBJ2-1; no firm D call. Germline assignment: CDR1 SGHKS and CDR2 YYEKEE (reference sequence). The CDR3 has 12 residues. Between the trimmed V and J ends, which lost 4 bases and 2 bases, there was a span of 4 bases. Using reference TRBV5-5 and TRBJ2-1 for the parts outside the CDR3, the full variable domain is DAGVTQSPTHLIKTRGQQVTLRCSPISGHKSVSWYQQVLGQGPQFIFQYYEKEERGRGNFPDRFSARQFPNYSSELNVNALLLGDSALYLCASSTTYNEQFFGPGTRLTVL.

This clone has a single count. The chain has TRBV5-1 and TRBJ2-1; 10 nucleotides agree with TRBD2. This CDR3 is built from 17 residues. Looked up from germline, CDR1 is SGHRS and CDR2 is YFSETQ. V gave up 3 bases and J gave up 0 bases; unmatched junction bases: 6. The CDR3 nucleotides read TGCGCCAGCAGCTCGATACTAGCGGGGAGCTCCTACAATGAGCAGTTCTTC. Protein product: CASSSILAGSSYNEQFF.

This clone was observed once. The sample contains more than one DNA sequence encoding this CDR3. V is TRBV18 and J is TRBJ2-3; 8 bases are a match to TRBD2. V shed 2 bases, J shed 3 bases, and the junction held 1 base outside the gene matches. Germline V gene lookup returns CDR1 KGHSH and CDR2 LQKENI. The CDR3 runs to 14 residues. For the CDR3, the DNA is TGTGCCAGCTCACCAGGACTAGCAACAGATACGCAGTATTTT. Translation: CASSPGLATDTQYF.

CDR3 sequence (DNA): TGCGCCAGCAGCGAGCCTGGGACTAGCGGGGGATGGGCCGGGGAGCTGTTTTTT. This translates into CASSEPGTSGGWAGELFF. V usage is TRBV5-1 and J usage is TRBJ2-2; 14 nucleotides line up with TRBD2. The CDR3 extends over 18 amino acids. The germline gives CDR1 SGHRS, CDR2 YFSETQ. After removal of 4 bases from V and 6 bases from J, the junction contained 11 bases not matched to a gene.

J is TRBJ2-5 and V is TRBV6-5; 8 bases match TRBD2. This CDR3 is 13 amino acids long. Germline assignment: CDR1 MNHEY and CDR2 SVGAGI. The ends lost 8 bases at V and 2 bases at J; junction bases unmatched: 4. The CDR3 DNA is TGTGCCAGCCCCGCGGGGGGTCAAGAGACCCAGTACTTC. Residues: CASPAGGQETQYF.

This clone has just a few counts. V gene TRBV5-1 combines with J gene TRBJ2-7; D is unresolved. The CDR3 loop spans 13 amino acids. The V gene's germline CDR1 is SGHRS and CDR2 YFSETQ. V gave up 0 bases and J gave up 3 bases, with 7 bases separating them. CDR3 sequence (DNA): TGCGCCAGCAGCTTGGAATCCTACTACGAGCAGTACGTC. Its protein product is CASSLESYYEQYV.

The rearrangement uses TRBV2 and TRBJ2-5, with 8 nucleotides matching TRBD1. V dropped 4 bases and J dropped 3; count of bases not matched to a gene: 4. This CDR3 region has 14 residues. In germline, CDR1 is SNHLY, CDR2 FYNNEI. CDR3 sequence reads: CASSADRGEETQYF. The DNA for the CDR3 is TGTGCCAGCAGTGCCGACAGGGGAGAAGAGACCCAGTACTTC.

The sample holds a few counts of this clone. The V gene is TRBV25-1, the J gene TRBJ2-5; 10 positions match TRBD2. Germline CDR1 reads MGHDK; CDR2 reads SYGVNS. The junction had 10 bases not matched to a gene; V was cut back by 4 bases and J by 5 bases. The CDR3 is 16 residues long. The CDR3 bases are TGTGCCAGCAGTGGACTCCGAGCGGGGGGGGCGGAGACCCAGTACTTC. Translating it yields CASSGLRAGGAETQYF. The full variable domain, in which reference TRBV25-1 and TRBJ2-5 provide the parts outside the CDR3, is EADIYQTPRYLVIGTGKKITLECSQTMGHDKMYWYQQDPGMELHLIHYSYGVNSTEKGDLSSESTVSRIRTEHFPLTLESARPSHTSQYLCASSGLRAGGAETQYFGPGTRLLVL.

V and J are TRBV21-1 and TRBJ2-4; the D call in the table, TRBD2, was not verified against the DNA. TRBV21-1 is a documented pseudogene. The CDR3 has 16 residues. CDR3 sequence: CASSTPLNTGKNIQYF. The CDR3 DNA reads TGTGCCAGCAGCACCCCTTTAAACACGGGCAAAAACATTCAGTACTTC.

V is TRBV5-1 and J is TRBJ2-5; weak D call: TRBD2 (6 bases). The V end lost 7 bases, the J end lost 7 bases, and 20 bases lay between the germline ends. The CDR3 consists of 14 residues. CDR1 and CDR2 from the germline V gene are SGHRS and YFSETQ. In nucleotides, the CDR3 is TGCGCCAGCGCACTTTCCGGGACTCAGGGGACCCAGTACTTC. Its protein product is CASALSGTQGTQYF.

This chain uses TRBV7-8 with TRBJ1-6; 7 nucleotides line up with TRBD1. V was clipped by 5 bases and J by 7 bases; unmatched bases: 14. The CDR3 covers 17 residues. Looked up from germline, CDR1 is SGHVS and CDR2 is FQNEAQ. This CDR3 reads CASSPKGAGAANSPLHF. CDR3 DNA: TGTGCCAGCAGCCCCAAGGGGGCAGGGGCCGCAAATTCACCCCTCCACTTT.

This chain connects TRBV10-2 to TRBJ1-2, with D maybe TRBD1 (5 bases). CDR3 size: 14 residues. Trimming took 7 bases from V and 1 from J, leaving 13 bases between them. Germline CDR1 and CDR2: WSHSY and SAAADI. The CDR3 spells CASTSRDFNYGYTF. CDR3 DNA: TGCGCCAGCACTTCGCGGGACTTTAACTATGGCTACACCTTC.

This sequence joins TRBV28 and TRBJ2-3; possible D gene TRBD1, 5 bases. CDR3 length: 15 residues. The V end was cut by 3 bases, the J end by 4 bases, with 14 bases between. Germline CDR1 is MDHEN and CDR2 is SYDVKM. The CDR3 DNA reads TGTGCCAGCAGTTTTTGGCAGGGCGGTTCAGATACGCAGTATTTT. This sequence encodes CASSFWQGGSDTQYF. The full variable domain, in which reference TRBV28 and TRBJ2-3 provide the parts outside the CDR3, is DVKVTQSSRYLVKRTGEKVFLECVQDMDHENMFWYRQDPGLGLRLIYFSYDVKMKEKGDIPEGYSVSREKKERFSLILESASTNQTSMYLCASSFWQGGSDTQYFGPGTRLTVL.

This clone showed up just once. The chain recombines TRBV6-1 with TRBJ1-2; the D gene is possibly TRBD1 (6 bases). Trimming took off 3 bases at V and 2 bases at J, with 10 bases between the two ends. Germline assignment: CDR1 MNHNS and CDR2 SASEGT. The CDR3 runs 14 residues. In DNA, the CDR3 is TGTGCCAGCAGTGATACAGGGTCCAACTATGGCTACACCTTC. Translated: CASSDTGSNYGYTF.

The chain combines TRBV7-8 with TRBJ1-4, with 8 positions matching TRBD1. The V segment lost 5 bases and the J segment 3 bases; nucleotides outside the gene matches: 8. This CDR3 has 16 residues. Germline V gene data show CDR1 as SGHVS and CDR2 as FQNEAQ. DNA for the CDR3: TGTGCCAGCAGCGCTCGACAGGGGTCGTCTAATGAAAAACTGTTTTTT. Its protein product is CASSARQGSSNEKLFF.

The chain uses TRBV5-4 and TRBJ2-2; D may be TRBD2 (5 bases). Germline V gives CDR1 SGHNT, CDR2 YYREEE (reference sequence). This CDR3 is built from 15 residues. The V end lost 0 bases, the J end lost 0 bases, and 6 bases lay between the germline ends. The CDR3: CASSLALANTGELFF. The CDR3 DNA reads as TGTGCCAGCAGCTTGGCACTAGCGAACACCGGGGAGCTGTTTTTT.

The CDR3 loop is CASSPGTAYPNTGELFF. In nucleotides, the CDR3 is TGCGCCAGCAGCCCGGGGACAGCCTACCCGAACACCGGGGAGCTGTTTTTT. The chain carries TRBV5-1 and TRBJ2-2, with 7 bases matching TRBD1. CDR1 is SGHRS and CDR2 is YFSETQ in the germline V gene. V lost 4 bases, J lost 0 bases, and 9 bases stayed unmatched. This CDR3 spans 17 amino acids.

The chain joins TRBV5-8 to TRBJ1-2, with 7 bases that match TRBD1. The CDR3 has 13 amino acids. The germline V gene encodes CDR1 SGHTS and CDR2 YDEGEE. The junction had 10 bases not matched to a gene; V was cut back by 10 bases and J by 4 bases. Written as DNA, the CDR3 is TGTGCCCGCCTAGAGGGGGCGGGCTATGGCTACACCTTC. It yields the protein CARLEGAGYGYTF.

The V gene is TRBV19, the J gene TRBJ1-2; 8 bases agree with TRBD1. Trimming took 5 bases from V and 7 from J; bases not matched to a gene: 6. Germline CDR1 LNHDA, CDR2 SQIVND (reference sequence). The CDR3 loop spans 13 amino acids. As DNA, the CDR3 is TGTGCCAGTAGTCTGGACAGGGAGTCTGGCTACACCTTC. Its translation: CASSLDRESGYTF.

The rearrangement links TRBV27 to TRBJ1-6; 10 nucleotides match TRBD1. CDR1 and CDR2 from the germline V gene are MNHEY and SMNVEV (reference sequence). The trim removed 3 bases at V and 7 bases at J, leaving 6 bases unmatched. CDR3 length equals 16 residues. The CDR3 sequence is CASSFLGQGVNSPLHF. The DNA for the CDR3 is TGTGCCAGCAGTTTCCTCGGACAGGGGGTAAATTCACCCCTCCACTTT.